The sequence of this TCR beta chain was determined in a study of T cells after yellow fever vaccination. Template switching by 5'RACE produced TCR cDNA, adding a universal primer site and UMIs. TCRdb fed the 5' RACE reads into MiXCR, producing one record per CDR3 protein. This sample has 85,000 to 100,000 distinct CDR3 sequences, with around 5.8% found just once. The germline gives CDR1 SGHRS, CDR2 YFSETQ. V gave up 1 base and J gave up 4 bases, with 11 bases separating them. The CDR3 spans 14 residues. Study conclusions and caveats: Bulk-population clonotypes that are abundant could appear as contaminants in FACS-sorted repertoires. Primary-vaccination clones mostly resurfaced post-booster (under 98% CD4, roughly 90% CD8).

Comment on this clonotype: Its antigen remains unknown.

The chain recombines TRBV5-1 with TRBJ1-1, with D possibly being TRBD1 (6 bases). This clonotype was sampled from a man aged 18-30 years who received the YFV17D yellow fever vaccine. This sample comprised CD8+ T cells sorted from PBMCs, obtained 10 days after the yellow fever booster vaccination. The CDR3 nucleotides read TGCGCCAGCAGCTTGACAGGGAGAGGCACTGAAGCTTTCTTT. Its protein is CASSLTGRGTEAFF.